This T cell receptor beta chain was identified during a study of blood T cell repertoires in COVID-19. For the study at large: Samples came from the United States, Italy and Spain, spanning acute and convalescent COVID-19. PBMCs, B-cell-depleted T cells, or T cells provided the cDNA or gDNA that made up the material.

The CDR3 consists of 13 residues. The V gene end was trimmed by 9 bases and the J gene end by 6 bases; junction bases not matched to a gene: 5. The germline CDR1 and CDR2 sequences are KGHDR and SFDVKD. Original handling: Cell counts per sample came from amplifying reference gene primers. TCRdb's table, derived via immunoSEQ multiplex PCR, lists solely in-frame clones and lacks some. The V and J calls and clone size were taken over from that table, and D and trimming were inferred from the DNA. The table lists about 130,000 clones, about 80% of them singletons. The V and J genes are TRBV24-1 and TRBJ2-2; 8 nucleotides match TRBD2. This TCR derives from a man aged 40-49 years with active or convalescent COVID-19. The specimen sequenced was peripheral blood. The DNA of the CDR3 is TGTGCCACCTCGGGGGGGCCAGCCGGGGAGCTGTTTTTT. Translation: CATSGGPAGELFF.